This TCR beta chain was captured in a study of vaccination and CD4 T cells after COVID-19. About the study: Sampling after COVID took place at a median of about 91 days (range 35 to 161) following diagnosis. Study conclusions and caveats: Median approximately 84% of reactive clones detected in convalescent patients emerged only post-vaccination.

Of note for this clonotype: Its antigen is not identified.

TCRdb redid the calling of the PCR reads with MiXCR, one entry per CDR3 protein. Here the sample spans more than 25,000 distinct CDR3 sequences, approximately 48% being singletons. The sample's time point: late sampling 161 to 241 days after vaccination in a few convalescent patients. The source material was CD4+ T cells from blood, sampled about 7 months after SARS-CoV-2 vaccination. The clonotype was recovered from a human donor who had recovered from COVID-19.

This chain's CDR3 is CASSYSSQGVYEQYF. CDR3 in DNA: TGTGCCAGCAGTTACTCGTCCCAGGGGGTCTACGAGCAGTACTTC. This sequence joins TRBV6-5 and TRBJ2-7, with 7 bases lining up with TRBD1. The CDR3 has 15 residues. J lost 3 bases, V lost 0 bases, and 5 bases had no gene match. CDR1 is MNHEY, CDR2 SVGAGI, per germline.